The next 5 T cell receptor beta chains were all read from a single sample in a study of OX40 agonist ivuxolimab in advanced cancers. Only in-frame clones appear in the TCRdb table, and some are missing; sequencing was by immunoSEQ multiplex PCR. This table holds tens of thousands of clones, around 90% found once. The starting material was CD4+ or CD8+ T cells sorted from blood, obtained in a trial of the OX40 agonist ivuxolimab. Receptor source: an adult with an advanced solid tumor such as melanoma, head and neck, liver or kidney cancer.

This rearrangement joins TRBV5-6 to TRBJ2-5; a weak D match, TRBD2 (5 bases). CDR1 is SGHDT and CDR2 is YYEEEE in the germline V gene. CDR3 size: 14 residues. V gave up 1 base and J gave up 6 bases, with 13 bases separating them. The CDR3 spells CASSLPGIRQTQYF. The CDR3 nucleotides read TGTGCCAGCAGCTTGCCCGGGATTAGGCAGACCCAGTACTTC.

CDR3 region: CASSLGGINTEAFF. The CDR3 region has the DNA TGCGCCAGCAGCTTAGGGGGGATCAACACTGAAGCTTTCTTT. This sequence joins TRBV5-1 and TRBJ1-1, with D maybe TRBD1 (6 bases). V was clipped by 2 bases and J by 2 bases, with 10 bases between them. CDR3 length: 14 residues. CDR1 is SGHRS, CDR2 YFSETQ, per germline.

The gene calls are TRBV5-6 and TRBJ2-3; D gene ambiguous. This CDR3 region has 12 residues. Germline values: CDR1 SGHDT, CDR2 YYEEEE. V lost 7 bases, J lost 8 bases, and 14 bases lay in between. The CDR3: CASSPPTGTQYF. CDR3 nucleotides: TGTGCCAGCTCCCCACCCACCGGTACGCAGTATTTT.

The chain couples TRBV7-9 to TRBJ2-2; D is perhaps TRBD2 (5 bases). Per germline, CDR1 SEHNR and CDR2 FQNEAQ (reference sequence). The germline V and J ends were trimmed by 5 bases and 1 base, with 8 bases remaining between them. The CDR3 has 14 amino acids. CDR3 sequence: CASSHRGNTGELFF. CDR3 nucleotide sequence: TGTGCCAGCAGCCACCGGGGGAACACCGGGGAGCTGTTTTTT. The variable domain in full, completed from reference TRBV7-9 and TRBJ2-2, reads DTGVSQNPRHKITKRGQNVTFRCDPISEHNRLYWYRQTLGQGPEFLTYFQNEAQLEKSRLLSDRFSAERPKGSFSTLEIQRTEQGDSAMYLCASSHRGNTGELFFGEGSRLTVL.

This clone was picked up a small number of times. The J gene is TRBJ2-7, the V gene TRBV14; D not certain. The germline gives CDR1 SGHDN, CDR2 FVKESK. V lost 3 bases, J lost 3 bases, and 3 bases lay in between. The CDR3 has 11 residues. The CDR3 reads CASSQNYEQYF. The CDR3 region has the DNA TGTGCCAGCAGCCAGAACTACGAGCAGTACTTC.